This TCR beta chain derives from a study of cytomegalovirus exposure and HLA in healthy donors. Study-wide points: In a later analysis, HLA-associated TCR beta chains were more clonally expanded than equally common others. A later analysis linked 15,000 to 20,000 TCR beta sequences to HLA alleles at 0.05 false discovery rate. Diagnosis of cytomegalovirus status made by the classifier reportedly showed high specificity and sensitivity. CMV antigen specificity was confirmed in vitro for a few CMV-associated chains.

V lost 6 bases to trimming and J lost 2 bases; unmatched junction nucleotides: 11. This CDR3 contains 17 residues. The germline gives CDR1 SGHRS, CDR2 YFSETQ. On this clone: Its antigen remains unknown.

It was with 60 Vbeta and 13 Jbeta primers that the PCR ran. Using immunoSEQ multiplex PCR, the repertoire was profiled, and TCRdb retains in-frame clones only, with some absent. The sample has more than 90,000 clones; roughly 80% are singletons. The TCR sequence derives from a female donor in good health and CMV-seronegative. J is TRBJ2-6 and V is TRBV5-1; 7 bases match TRBD2. Specimen: PBMCs. CDR3 region: CASISQPGGAGANVLTF. The CDR3 bases are TGCGCCAGCATCAGCCAGCCTGGGGGGGCTGGGGCCAACGTCCTGACTTTC.